These 20 T cell receptor beta chains share one sample of origin, sequenced in a study of blood T cells in healthy people across ages (dated by TCRdb to the mid-2010s). To prepare the library, 5' RACE was applied. Sequencing used an Illumina HiSeq 2500. A second PCR of roughly 7 to 11 cycles was performed with a sample-barcoded 5' primer and a J-beta primer mix. TCRdb reprocessing: public reads trimmed at Q25 with fastp, clones called with MiXCR, in-frame beta chains kept. Each entry is one CDR3 protein sequence, shown with its most common DNA and genes. This sample lists under 850,000 distinct CDR3 sequences; 30% to 45% were detected once. Clones ranked in the top ten supply over 10% of the sample. Sequences were obtained from blood. The receptors derive from a man between 18 and 35 years old in good health.

CDR3 nucleotide sequence: TGTGCCAGCAGTGAAGGGACAACGTCTCCTGAAGCTTTCTTT. It is translated as CASSEGTTSPEAFF. The chain recombines TRBV2 with TRBJ1-1, with D perhaps TRBD1 (5 bases). The V gene lost 1 base and the J gene lost 6 bases, with 12 bases spanning the gap. The V gene's germline CDR1 is SNHLY and CDR2 FYNNEI. The CDR3 length is 14 residues.

Points on this clonotype: A single base separates this from a much larger clone, so it may be a read error. The CDR3 spells CASSVRGIQETQYF. Here the CDR3 DNA reads TGTGCCAGCAGTGTGCGTGGGATCCAAGAGACCCAGTACTTC. V and J are TRBV12-3 or TRBV12-4 and TRBJ2-5, with D hard to call. The CDR3 contains 14 residues. V was shortened by 5 bases and J by 1 base, with 11 bases between the two germline ends.

The chain joins TRBV9 to TRBJ2-3; a weak D match, TRBD2 (7 bases). The ends were cut back, 0 bases at V and 2 bases at J, with 13 bases in the middle. Germline CDR1 is SGDLS and CDR2 is YYNGEE. This CDR3 comprises 16 residues. CDR3 amino acids: CASSVGEGGHTDTQYF. The CDR3 DNA follows: TGTGCCAGCAGCGTAGGTGAGGGGGGGCACACAGATACGCAGTATTTT. The full variable domain, rest sourced from reference TRBV9 and TRBJ2-3, is DSGVTQTPKHLITATGQRVTLRCSPRSGDLSVYWYQQSLDQGLQFLIQYYNGEERAKGNILERFSAQQFPDLHSELNLSSLELGDSALYFCASSVGEGGHTDTQYFGPGTRLTVL.

The J gene is TRBJ1-2, the V gene TRBV9, with TRBD1 matching 9 bases. The CDR3 covers 14 residues. V was pared by 0 bases and J by 8 bases, with 5 bases of the junction left unmatched. Germline-derived CDR1 and CDR2 are SGDLS and YYNGEE. The CDR3 here is CASSVDGTGRGYTF. The CDR3 DNA is TGTGCCAGCAGCGTAGACGGGACAGGGCGAGGCTACACCTTC.

This clonotype turned up a few times. Here the CDR3 DNA reads TGCAGTGCCGGACAGGGGCTGAACACTGAAGCTTTCTTT. Amino acid sequence: CSAGQGLNTEAFF. V is TRBV20-1 and J is TRBJ1-1, with 9 bases fitting TRBD1. The CDR3 has 13 residues. Germline-derived CDR1 and CDR2 are DFQATT and SNEGSKA (reference sequence). Losses at the gene ends were 6 bases for V and 0 bases for J; bases not matched to a gene: 2.

The rearrangement links TRBV4-1 to TRBJ2-7, with D hard to call. Germline CDR1 and CDR2: MGHRA and YSYEKL. The CDR3 loop spans 13 amino acids. V dropped 7 bases and J dropped 7 bases, with 17 bases sitting between them. CDR3 coding DNA: TGCGCCAGCAAGGGTGGCTTCTACAATGAGCAGTACTTC. Translating it yields CASKGGFYNEQYF.

This clonotype was detected ten times or more. The chain employs TRBV10-3 and TRBJ1-1; no reliable D call. CDR3 size: 15 residues. CDR1 is ENHRY and CDR2 is SYGVKD in the germline V gene. Trimming left V 3 bases short and J 3 bases short, with 14 bases between. The DNA of the CDR3 is TGTGCCATCAGTGACACCGCTCGGGCAGACACTGAAGCTTTCTTT. Its protein is CAISDTARADTEAFF.

The rearrangement uses TRBV3-1 and TRBJ2-3; D is uncertain. This CDR3 is built from 15 residues. V dropped 5 bases and J dropped 2 bases, with 14 bases sitting between them. Germline-derived CDR1 and CDR2 are LGHDT and YNNKEL (reference sequence). The CDR3: CASSSRTAHTDTQYF. The CDR3 region has the DNA TGTGCCAGCAGCTCCAGGACGGCGCACACAGATACGCAGTATTTT.

The rearrangement links TRBV7-2 to TRBJ1-6; D call uncertain. Trimming took off 3 bases at V and 2 bases at J, with 2 bases between the two ends. This CDR3 is built from 13 residues. The germline V gene has CDR1 SGHTA and CDR2 FQGNSA. CDR3: CASSLPYNSPLHF. The CDR3 coding sequence is TGTGCCAGCAGCTTGCCCTATAATTCACCCCTCCACTTT.

This rearrangement joins TRBV6-5 to TRBJ2-2; TRBD1 might be the D (5 bases). V lost 2 bases and J 2 bases, leaving 6 bases between the germline ends. The CDR3 contains 14 residues. The germline CDR1 and CDR2 sequences are MNHEY and SVGAGI. Here the CDR3 reads CASSYGHNTGELFF. CDR3 in DNA: TGTGCCAGCAGTTACGGACATAACACCGGGGAGCTGTTTTTT.

This clonotype appeared many times. DNA for the CDR3: TGTGCCAGCACCCATGCCTCGGGACAGGGAGTCTATGGCTACACCTTC. This codes for CASTHASGQGVYGYTF. The rearrangement joins TRBV12-3 or TRBV12-4 to TRBJ1-2; 9 positions agree with TRBD1. The CDR3 sequence is 16 residues long. The V and J ends lost 7 bases and 4 bases, in that order; junction bases with no gene match: 13.

J is TRBJ2-1 and V is TRBV12-3 or TRBV12-4; 10 nucleotides align to TRBD2. The CDR3 is 15 residues long. The V segment lost 6 bases and the J segment 1 base; nucleotides outside the gene matches: 3. CDR3 nucleotides: TGTGCCAGCAGATCTAGCGGGAGTTCCTACAATGAGCAGTTCTTC. Its translation: CASRSSGSSYNEQFF.

This clonotype has a handful of counts. The gene calls are TRBV20-1 and TRBJ2-7, with TRBD2 identical over 8 bases. This CDR3 is built from 15 residues. The V gene end was trimmed by 0 bases and the J gene end by 2 bases; junction bases not matched to a gene: 6. Germline V gene lookup returns CDR1 DFQATT and CDR2 SNEGSKA (reference sequence). CDR3 sequence: CSARDTSGNTYEQYF. CDR3 coding DNA: TGCAGTGCTAGAGATACTAGCGGTAATACCTACGAGCAGTACTTC.

A few counts support this clonotype. V usage is TRBV12-3 or TRBV12-4 and J usage is TRBJ1-5; D remains unclear. V shed 6 bases and J shed 7 bases, with 10 bases lying between them. This CDR3 has 12 amino acids. The CDR3 DNA follows: TGTGCCAGCAGAGAGGGAACCCAGCCCCAGCATTTT. As protein: CASREGTQPQHF.

The V and J genes are TRBV6-5 and TRBJ1-4, with D hard to call. The germline CDR1 and CDR2 sequences are MNHEY and SVGAGI. The V and J ends lost 0 bases and 8 bases respectively, with 7 bases between them. The CDR3 consists of 13 residues. The CDR3 spells CASSYSAREKLFF. The CDR3 DNA sequence: TGTGCCAGCAGTTACTCCGCGCGGGAAAAACTGTTTTTT.

The chain combines TRBV6-2 or TRBV6-3 with TRBJ2-7, with D possibly matching TRBD2 (5 bases). The CDR3 spans 12 residues. Per the germline V gene, CDR1 is MNHEY and CDR2 is SVGEGT. Between the trimmed V and J ends, which lost 7 bases and 2 bases, there was a span of 9 bases. This CDR3 is CASKTEAYEQYF. The CDR3 DNA reads TGTGCCAGCAAGACGGAGGCCTACGAGCAGTACTTC.

This clonotype has a handful of counts. This CDR3 is CSARDRRRSYEQYF. The CDR3 bases are TGCAGTGCTAGAGATAGGCGTCGTTCCTACGAGCAGTACTTC. The rearrangement joins TRBV20-1 to TRBJ2-7, with D hard to call. In germline, CDR1 is DFQATT, CDR2 SNEGSKA (reference sequence). There are 14 residues in the CDR3. The V gene lost 0 bases and the J gene lost 1 base, with 10 bases spanning the gap.

The rearrangement uses TRBV18 and TRBJ2-6, with D unresolved. CDR1 is KGHSH and CDR2 is LQKENI in the germline V gene. Between the trimmed V and J ends, which lost 5 bases and 0 bases, there was a span of 11 bases. This CDR3 contains 16 residues. Written as DNA, the CDR3 is TGTGCCAGCTCATCAAGGGTAGCCTCTGGGGCCAACGTCCTGACTTTC. This sequence encodes CASSSRVASGANVLTF.

Regarding this clonotype: A single base separates this from a much larger clone, so it may be a read error. The gene calls are TRBV12-3 or TRBV12-4 and TRBJ2-3; 7 bases line up with TRBD2. J was trimmed by 4 bases and V by 8 bases; bases with no gene match: 9. This CDR3 spans 14 amino acids. The CDR3 bases are TGTGCCAGCCAGACTAGCCGTAGCGCAGATACGCAGTATTTT. Amino acid sequence: CASQTSRSADTQYF.

This clonotype was seen only a few times. The gene calls are TRBV6-2 or TRBV6-3 and TRBJ2-7, with D hard to call. With 0 bases removed from V and 0 bases from J, the gap between germline ends came to 9 bases. CDR1 MNHEY and CDR2 SVGEGT come from the germline V gene. This CDR3 region has 15 residues. The CDR3 DNA sequence: TGTGCCAGCAGTTACTCGACTGAGGACTCCTACGAGCAGTACTTC. Translating it yields CASSYSTEDSYEQYF.